This TCR beta chain was obtained from a study of T-cell memory formation after mild COVID-19 (dated by TCRdb to the early 2020s). Notes on the research overall: TCR sequence clusters from the two donors were largely donor specific. Two young, previously healthy adult volunteers, one female and one male, were included in the cohort. Longitudinal TCRalpha and TCRbeta repertoire sequencing tracked T-cell clones expanding and contracting after mild COVID-19 in two donors.

On the study overall, not on this receptor specifically: The second-wave clones that peaked on day 37 were not confirmed to be SARS-CoV-2 specific. Some responding clones were found in pre-infection memory, which suggests that pre-existing cross-reactive memory T cells took part in the SARS-CoV-2 response. Only two mild cases were covered in the study, and larger cohorts including severe cases with pre-infection samples were considered necessary. Clones that contracted from day 15 to 85 showed balanced CD4/CD8 phenotypes, whereas a second wave of clones that expanded from day 15 to 37 leaned towards CD4+. Contracting CD4+ clones appeared mostly in the CM and EM memory subsets, whereas CD8+ clones were enriched in EMRA.

Ten or more counts support this clonotype. Its specific antigen is unknown. The input lacks base qualities; no much larger clone sits a single base away. Ficoll-Paque density gradient centrifugation was the method used to isolate PBMCs. V sheds 1 base and J sheds 2 bases, leaving 5 bases between their ends. Inclusive of the bounding cysteine and phenylalanine, the CDR3 is 14 residues long. Solely the CDR3 DNA is kept, with 42 bases framed from the first base. The germline V gene (reference sequence) yields SEHNR for CDR1 and FQNEAQ for CDR2. The listed sequencing device is Illumina NovaSeq 6000. TCRalpha and TCRbeta cDNA libraries were built by 5'RACE with constant-segment primers, adding sample barcodes and unique molecular identifiers. RNA was extracted from every sample with Trizol reagent. Library amplification was performed in two PCR steps, and a second sample barcode and Illumina TruSeq adapters were introduced in the second step. Libraries were sequenced on an Illumina NovaSeq with 2 x 150 bp paired-end reads. The authors' pipeline ran thus. Demultiplexing of reads and collapsing into UMI-guided consensus sequences were performed with migec v1.2.7. Using mixcr v2.1.11, UMI consensuses were aligned to TRA and TRB V and J templates and then assembled into clonotypes. Clonotypes were classified as expanded or contracted when called significant by both edgeR and NoisET, with noise models trained on biological replicates. For edgeR calls, the cutoffs were a false discovery rate-adjusted p below 0.01 and a log2 fold-change threshold of 1. As an exploratory analysis of dynamics, PCA with hierarchical clustering was applied to max-normalized trajectories of the 1000 most abundant clonotypes. The CD4 or CD8 phenotype of responding clones was assigned using the separately sequenced CD4+ and CD8+ repertoires. TCRdb took the public reads, trimmed them with fastp at Q25, ran MiXCR for clone calling and kept in-frame beta chains. Rows are unified per CDR3 protein, each entry keeping the most common DNA and genes. The authors' filters were not applied to this entry. The sample table holds fewer than 700,000 distinct CDR3 sequences, of which about 20% were seen once. The ten largest clones capture around 9.2% of the sample.

The V and J segments used are TRBV7-9 and TRBJ2-2; the D gene cannot be named for sure. The receptor was derived from an adult woman who had mild COVID-19 (a few samples of this study predate the infection). The sample titles of this study are shuffled in the database, so cell type and time point are left out; the donor was told from shared clones. Input material: PBMCs or a T cell subset sorted from them (not recorded which). At the DNA level, the sequence is TGTGCCAGCAGCTTAGGAACAAACACCGGGGAGCTGTTTTTT. It is translated as CASSLGTNTGELFF.